This TCR beta chain stems from a study of blood T cell repertoires in COVID-19. Profiling relied on immunoSEQ multiplex PCR, and the TCRdb table lists in-frame clones only, not all of them. The sample records approximately 200,000 clones, approximately 94% being singletons. The sequenced sample consisted of peripheral blood. The TCR originated in a young man with COVID-19, enrolled during active disease.

CDR3 loop: CASSQIQNSPGQGDGYTF. The CDR3 nucleotides read TGCGCCAGCAGCCAGATTCAAAACTCCCCGGGACAGGGTGATGGCTACACCTTC. The chain combines TRBV4-1 with TRBJ1-2; TRBD1 aligns across 9 bases. The J segment lost 6 bases and the V segment lost 3 bases, leaving 17 bases of the junction unmatched. CDR3 length: 18 amino acids. The germline CDR1 and CDR2 sequences are MGHRA and YSYEKL.